These 5 T cell receptor beta chains originate from one sample sequenced in a study of T cell repertoires in cytomegalovirus infection. TCRdb processed the reads anew with MiXCR; each CDR3 protein has one entry. This repertoire shows over 300,000 distinct CDR3 sequences, around a tenth found once; its top ten account for 3.5% to 4.5%. The sample comprised PBMCs. All receptors derive from a human donor in good health (CMV status not recorded). Some clones in this sample may be carry-over from other donors' samples.

The V and J genes are TRBV14 and TRBJ2-7; D gene uncertain. Deletions cut 1 base from V and 6 bases from J, with 7 bases between. Germline CDR1 and CDR2: SGHDN and FVKESK. The CDR3 covers 12 residues. The CDR3 nucleotides read TGTGCCAGCAGCCAAGGGAGTATCGAGCAGTACTTC. Its translation is CASSQGSIEQYF.

This clonotype came up a few times. The genes are TRBV2 and TRBJ1-2; 7 bases are a match to TRBD1. With 0 bases clipped from V and 12 bases from J, the junction kept 7 bases outside the gene matches. The CDR3 contains 13 residues. Germline assignment: CDR1 SNHLY and CDR2 FYNNEI. The CDR3 is CASSEALAGGNTF. The CDR3 DNA sequence: TGTGCCAGCAGTGAAGCGCTTGCAGGGGGGAACACCTTC.

The chain couples TRBV27 to TRBJ2-1, with unresolved D. The CDR3 contains 13 residues. CDR1 is MNHEY, CDR2 SMNVEV, per germline (reference sequence). Trimming left V 2 bases short and J 4 bases short, with 6 bases between. As DNA, the CDR3 is TGTGCCAGCAGTTTACACCCGTACAATGAGCAGTTCTTC. Amino acid sequence: CASSLHPYNEQFF.

This sequence joins TRBV28 and TRBJ1-1, with D possibly being TRBD1 (5 bases). Germline V gene data show CDR1 as MDHEN and CDR2 as SYDVKM. The CDR3 contains 13 residues. V lost 1 base and J 7 bases, leaving 10 bases between the germline ends. The CDR3 reads CASSLLTAYEAFF. The CDR3 nucleotides are TGTGCCAGCAGTTTATTGACAGCCTATGAAGCTTTCTTT.

This clonotype has ten or more counts. This rearrangement joins TRBV7-2 to TRBJ2-2; 9 bases are a match to TRBD2. From germline, CDR1 is SGHTA and CDR2 FQGNSA. The CDR3 totals 15 residues. J was trimmed by 5 bases and V by 4 bases; bases with no gene match: 5. CDR3: CASSYLAGTTGELFF. DNA for the CDR3: TGTGCCAGCAGCTATCTAGCGGGAACGACCGGGGAGCTGTTTTTT.